Listed below are T cell receptor beta chains from one sample, sequenced in a study of T cell responses to AZD1222 COVID-19 vaccine. Clones were read by immunoSEQ multiplex PCR, and TCRdb kept only the in-frame ones, dropping some. This sample yields around 200,000 clones, of which roughly 93% are seen a single time; 0.75% to 1% belongs to the top ten. This sample comprised peripheral blood, obtained on day 0 of AZD1222 vaccination. These receptors originate from an adult in good health. CDR3s include the opening cysteine and the closing phenylalanine or tryptophan. A D gene is named only where the DNA matches it firmly. Clone size, where shown, is once, few, many, or a class for clones that have expanded.

TRBJ1-2,.,TRBD1,16,TRBV3-1/TRBV3-2,CASSQRDRGPLYGYTF,TGTGCCAGCAGCCAGAGGGACAGGGGGCCTCTATATGGCTACACCTTC
TRBJ2-7,.,TRBD2,14,TRBV20-1,CSASDLAGGSGQYF,TGCAGTGCTAGTGATCTAGCGGGAGGATCAGGGCAGTACTTC
TRBJ1-3,.,.,11,TRBV6-5,CASSTGNTIYF,TGTGCCAGCAGCACCGGAAACACCATATATTTT
TRBJ2-4,.,TRBD1,14,TRBV4-3,CASSQGQGEAIQYF,TGCGCCAGCAGCCAGGGACAGGGGGAGGCCATTCAGTACTTC
TRBJ2-3,.,TRBD2,16,TRBV7-9,CASSRGLAGGTDTQYF,TGTGCCAGCAGCCGGGGGCTAGCGGGAGGAACAGATACGCAGTATTTT
TRBJ2-1,.,.,17,TRBV11-3,CASSLVPSKGSYNEQFF,TGTGCCAGCAGCTTAGTCCCTAGCAAGGGTTCCTACAATGAGCAGTTCTTC
TRBJ1-1,.,.,14,TRBV7-3,CASSPGGTNTEAFF,TGTGCCAGCAGCCCTGGGGGGACGAACACTGAAGCTTTCTTT
TRBJ2-1,.,TRBD2,21,TRBV28,CAHSSPKRLTSGGITYNEQFF,TGTGCCCACAGCAGTCCAAAGCGTCTGACTAGCGGGGGGATAACCTACAATGAGCAGTTCTTC
TRBJ1-5,.,.,16,TRBV3-1/TRBV3-2,CASSHGVGGGNQPQHF,TGTGCCAGCAGCCATGGGGTTGGGGGGGGTAATCAGCCCCAGCATTTT
TRBJ1-2,.,.,12,TRBV18,CASSPSGGGYTF,TGTGCCAGCTCACCGAGTGGGGGTGGCTACACCTTC
TRBJ2-3,.,TRBD1,13,TRBV29-1,CSVEDRAQDTQYF,TGCAGCGTTGAGGACAGGGCGCAAGATACGCAGTATTTT
TRBJ2-7,once,.,15,TRBV7-9,CASSLGTGLDYEQYF,TGTGCCAGCAGCTTAGGTACAGGCCTAGACTACGAGCAGTACTTC
TRBJ2-5,.,.,14,TRBV4-1,CASSQVQAGETQYF,TGCGCCAGCAGCCAAGTCCAGGCGGGGGAGACCCAGTACTTC
TRBJ2-7,.,TRBD1,14,TRBV5-4,CASSQTGGPGEQYF,TGTGCCAGCAGCCAGACAGGGGGCCCAGGCGAGCAGTACTTC
TRBJ2-7,.,.,15,TRBV25-1,CASIGTGPQDYEQYF,TGTGCCAGCATCGGAACAGGGCCACAGGACTACGAGCAGTACTTC
TRBJ2-3,.,.,15,TRBV14,CASSQDQRGTDTQYF,TGTGCCAGCAGCCAAGATCAAAGGGGCACAGATACGCAGTATTTT
TRBJ2-1,.,TRBD2,17,TRBV5-8,CASSLVGTSGPYNEQFF,TGTGCCAGCAGCTTGGTGGGTACTAGCGGGCCATACAATGAGCAGTTCTTC
TRBJ2-1,.,.,16,TRBV9,CASSVVGRTGYNEQFF,TGTGCCAGCAGCGTAGTTGGGCGGACTGGATACAATGAGCAGTTCTTC
TRBJ2-7,.,TRBD1,14,TRBV10-1,CASSAGGKPYEQYF,TGCGCCAGCAGTGCAGGGGGAAAGCCCTACGAGCAGTACTTC
TRBJ1-5,.,.,17,TRBV27,CASRISGMGLTNQPQHF,TGTGCCAGCAGGATAAGTGGGATGGGACTGACAAATCAGCCCCAGCATTTT
TRBJ1-4,.,.,13,TRBV7-2,CASSLVHGEKLFF,TGTGCCAGCAGCTTAGTTCATGGGGAAAAACTGTTTTTT
TRBJ2-5,.,.,15,TRBV7-9,CASSSGRGHQETQYF,TGTGCCAGCAGCTCAGGCCGGGGGCACCAAGAGACCCAGTACTTC
TRBJ2-1,.,TRBD2,21,TRBV6-6,CASSPSTVGWTSGSSYNEQFF,TGTGCCAGCAGCCCGTCAACTGTGGGGTGGACTAGCGGGAGCTCCTACAATGAGCAGTTCTTC
TRBJ1-4,once,.,17,TRBV14,CASSQDEIQVGNEKLFF,TGTGCCAGCAGCCAAGATGAAATACAGGTGGGAAATGAAAAACTGTTTTTT
TRBJ1-6,once,.,12,TRBV25-1,CASSDYNSPLHF,TGTGCCAGCAGTGACTATAATTCACCCCTCCACTTT
TRBJ1-3,.,.,16,TRBV5-6,CASSLDGISSGNTIYF,TGTGCCAGCAGCTTGGACGGGATTAGCTCTGGAAACACCATATATTTT
TRBJ2-2,.,TRBD2,19,TRBV7-3,CASSNLYPEREGGTGELFF,TGTGCCAGCAGTAATCTGTACCCAGAGCGGGAGGGCGGCACCGGGGAGCTGTTTTTT
TRBJ2-5,.,.,14,TRBV3-1/TRBV3-2,CASSQGLPKETQYF,TGTGCCAGCAGCCAAGGACTGCCTAAAGAGACCCAGTACTTC
TRBJ2-7,.,TRBD1,14,TRBV29-1,CSVEEETGGYEQYF,TGCAGCGTTGAAGAGGAGACAGGGGGCTACGAGCAGTACTTC
TRBJ2-1,.,TRBD2,14,TRBV19,CASSLCGGGFEQFF,TGTGCCAGTAGCCTCTGCGGGGGGGGTTTCGAGCAGTTCTTC
TRBJ2-1,.,.,16,TRBV28,CASSATGPSSYNEQFF,TGTGCCAGCAGTGCCACGGGCCCGAGCTCCTACAATGAGCAGTTCTTC
TRBJ2-5,.,TRBD2,16,TRBV9,CASSVDSGGAVETQYF,TGTGCCAGCAGCGTAGACAGCGGGGGGGCCGTAGAGACCCAGTACTTC
TRBJ1-4,once,.,16,TRBV6-4,CASSPRTPPTNEKLFF,TGTGCCAGCAGCCCTCGGACACCTCCAACTAATGAAAAACTGTTTTTT
TRBJ2-2,.,.,18,TRBV4-2,CASSQDEGQGLNTGELFF,TGTGCCAGCAGCCAAGATGAGGGGCAGGGGCTGAACACCGGGGAGCTGTTTTTT
TRBJ2-3,.,.,15,TRBV7-9,CASSGVRDAEDTQYF,TGTGCCAGCAGCGGAGTCCGGGACGCAGAGGATACGCAGTATTTT
TRBJ2-1,.,.,16,TRBV29-1,CSVEDIREQGGNEQFF,TGCAGCGTTGAAGACATACGCGAACAGGGCGGCAATGAGCAGTTCTTC
TRBJ2-7,.,.,15,TRBV6-6,CASRPGTFNLHEQYF,TGTGCCAGCAGGCCCGGGACTTTCAACCTGCACGAGCAGTACTTC
TRBJ2-5,.,.,14,TRBV27,CASSLGLTEETQYF,TGTGCCAGCAGTTTAGGGCTTACAGAAGAGACCCAGTACTTC
TRBJ1-2,.,TRBD1,14,TRBV2,CASSEGQGVGGYTF,TGTGCCAGCAGTGAAGGTCAGGGGGTAGGAGGCTACACCTTC
TRBJ1-1,.,.,13,TRBV19,CATRRRGNTEAFF,TGTGCCACCCGTAGGAGGGGGAACACTGAAGCTTTCTTT
TRBJ1-5,.,.,14,TRBV5-1,CASSSGQNNQPQHF,TGCGCCAGCAGCTCTGGACAGAACAATCAGCCCCAGCATTTT
TRBJ2-7,.,.,15,TRBV5-8,CASSWAGIAYYEQYF,TGTGCCAGCAGCTGGGCCGGGATCGCATACTACGAGCAGTACTTC
TRBJ1-1,.,.,13,TRBV13,CASRRGMNTEAFF,TGTGCCAGCAGACGGGGGATGAACACTGAAGCTTTCTTT
TRBJ1-5,once,.,12,TRBV6-5,CASSMGGEPQHF,TGTGCCAGCTCCATGGGGGGTGAGCCCCAGCATTTT
TRBJ1-5,.,.,15,TRBV20-1,CSASSGDFSNQPQHF,TGCAGTGCTAGTAGCGGGGACTTTAGCAATCAGCCCCAGCATTTT
TRBJ1-4,.,.,14,TRBV19,CASMPGLANEKLFF,TGTGCCAGTATGCCAGGGTTGGCTAATGAAAAACTGTTTTTT
TRBJ2-7,.,TRBD1,14,TRBV10-3,CAIRLTGGLNEQYF,TGTGCCATCAGGCTAACAGGGGGCCTGAACGAGCAGTACTTC
TRBJ2-2,few,.,15,TRBV10-2,CASNQGGRNTGELFF,TGCGCCAGCAACCAGGGTGGCAGGAACACCGGGGAGCTGTTTTTT
TRBJ2-2,few,TRBD2,16,TRBV7-3,CASSFLAGGDTGELFF,TGTGCCAGCAGCTTTCTAGCGGGAGGGGACACCGGGGAGCTGTTTTTT
TRBJ1-1,.,TRBD1,15,TRBV5-4,CASSLQTGGRTEAFF,TGTGCCAGCAGCCTCCAGACAGGGGGTCGAACTGAAGCTTTCTTT
TRBJ1-2,.,.,13,TRBV6-5,CASSHRGHYGYTF,TGTGCCAGCAGTCATAGGGGACACTATGGCTACACCTTC
TRBJ1-4,once,.,11,TRBV19,CATGSIEKLFF,TGTGCCACCGGGTCTATCGAAAAACTGTTTTTT
TRBJ1-5,.,.,16,TRBV19,CASSSFSNVRNQPQHF,TGTGCCAGTAGCTCCTTTTCAAACGTCCGTAATCAGCCCCAGCATTTT